The clone carrying this TCR beta chain was seen more than once but under ten times. The data were obtained in a study of T cell repertoires in cytomegalovirus infection. The CDR3 spans 13 residues. Trimming took 0 bases from V and 7 from J, leaving 9 bases between them. CDR1 and CDR2 (germline): MGHRA, YSYEKL. TCRdb reprocessed the reads with MiXCR, giving one entry per CDR3 protein. The data hold about 140,000 distinct CDR3 sequences, with 6.5% observed a single time. The sequenced sample was PBMCs. This TCR was sampled from a human donor in good health (CMV status not recorded). Some clones in this sample may be carry-over from other donors' samples. J is TRBJ1-2 and V is TRBV4-1; D uncertain. As DNA, the CDR3 is TGCGCCAGCAGCCAAGATGGGCAACGTGGCTACACCTTC. This encodes CASSQDGQRGYTF.